These 19 T cell receptor beta chains share one sample of origin, sequenced in a study of OX40 agonist ivuxolimab in advanced cancers. Assay: immunoSEQ multiplex PCR; the TCRdb copy retains only in-frame clones and omits some. In the table there are over 55,000 clones, less than 90% of which are singletons. Sequences were derived from CD4+ or CD8+ T cells sorted from blood, sampled in a trial of the OX40 agonist ivuxolimab. The receptors stem from an adult with an advanced solid tumor such as melanoma, head and neck, liver or kidney cancer.

The V gene is TRBV6-5, the J gene TRBJ2-1; no definite D call. The germline V and J ends were trimmed by 6 bases and 14 bases, with 14 bases remaining between them. The CDR3 loop spans 11 amino acids. CDR1 and CDR2 from the germline V gene are MNHEY and SVGAGI. The chain's CDR3 is CASRNSGPEFF. The CDR3 DNA reads as TGTGCCAGCAGAAATTCGGGCCCCGAGTTCTTC.

The chain is built from TRBV7-3 and TRBJ2-2; D is perhaps TRBD2 (7 bases). From germline, CDR1 is SGHTA and CDR2 FQGTGA. This CDR3 region has 15 residues. Trimming removed 3 bases at V and 4 bases at J, with 12 bases between. The CDR3 loop reads CASSFGGGATGELFF. CDR3 nucleotide sequence: TGTGCCAGCAGCTTCGGTGGGGGGGCCACCGGGGAGCTGTTTTTT.

The J gene is TRBJ1-6, the V gene TRBV4-3; 7 bases are shared with TRBD1. The germline V gene has CDR1 LGHNA and CDR2 YSLEER. There are 19 residues in the CDR3. V gave up 0 bases and J gave up 1 base; unmatched junction bases: 9. Here the CDR3 reads CASSQDPPGGRSYNSPLHF. The CDR3, as DNA: TGCGCCAGCAGCCAAGATCCCCCAGGGGGGAGATCCTATAATTCACCCCTCCACTTT.

V usage is TRBV11-2 and J usage is TRBJ2-5; D gene uncertain. V was trimmed by 4 bases and J by 5 bases, leaving 11 bases between them. The CDR3 is 13 amino acids. Per the germline V gene, CDR1 is SGHAT and CDR2 is FQNNGV. Here the CDR3 reads CASSYETVETQYF. The CDR3, as DNA: TGTGCCAGCAGCTACGAGACCGTGGAGACCCAGTACTTC.

This clone was counted between two and nine times. CDR3 region: CASSYGGRTEAFF. The DNA of the CDR3 is TGTGCCAGCAGTTATGGAGGGCGGACTGAAGCTTTCTTT. The chain carries TRBV6-6 and TRBJ1-1; no clear D gene. The ends were cut back, 3 bases at V and 5 bases at J, with 10 bases in the middle. Germline values: CDR1 MNHNY, CDR2 SVGAGI (reference sequence). The CDR3 is 13 amino acids.

This clone has a single count. The gene calls are TRBV6-1 and TRBJ1-2; D is possibly TRBD1 (5 bases). V was cut by 1 base and J by 7 bases, with 19 bases left in between. In germline, CDR1 is MNHNS, CDR2 SASEGT. This CDR3 region has 16 residues. The CDR3 is CASSEVAGPASSGYTF. In DNA form, the CDR3 reads TGTGCCAGCAGTGAAGTTGCGGGGCCTGCTTCGAGTGGCTACACCTTC.

This clone has only one observation. The rearrangement links TRBV6-5 to TRBJ2-1; D is uncertain. V lost 2 bases, J lost 5 bases, and 10 bases lay in between. CDR3 length: 14 residues. Germline V gene data show CDR1 as MNHEY and CDR2 as SVGAGI. The CDR3 is CASSYASSHNEQFF. In DNA form, the CDR3 reads TGTGCCAGCAGTTACGCGTCGAGTCACAATGAGCAGTTCTTC.

The chain combines TRBV6-6 with TRBJ2-4; D not resolved. Germline V gene sequence: CDR1 MNHNY, CDR2 SVGAGI (reference sequence). The V end lost 0 bases, the J end lost 8 bases, and 5 bases lay between the germline ends. The CDR3 has 12 residues. Here the CDR3 DNA reads TGTGCCAGCAGTTACTCAGAGGACATTCAGTACTTC. Translated: CASSYSEDIQYF.

V usage is TRBV7-3 and J usage is TRBJ2-7; D possibly corresponds to TRBD1 (7 bases). Germline CDR1 SGHTA, CDR2 FQGTGA. V lost 6 bases and J lost 0, with 12 bases in between. The length of the CDR3 is 14 residues. CDR3 region: CASSQGGLSYEQYF. The CDR3 bases are TGTGCCAGCAGTCAGGGGGGCCTCTCCTACGAGCAGTACTTC.

The rearrangement uses TRBV19 and TRBJ2-5, with TRBD1 matching over 7 bases. This CDR3 contains 16 residues. The germline CDR1 and CDR2 sequences are LNHDA and SQIVND (reference sequence). V dropped 5 bases and J dropped 5; count of bases not matched to a gene: 14. The CDR3 coding sequence is TGTGCCAGTAGTCCTAACAGGGGCAGGGAAATCGAGACCCAGTACTTC. Translating it yields CASSPNRGREIETQYF.

This chain joins TRBV7-6 and TRBJ2-3; either TRBD1 or TRBD2 may supply D (5 bases each). V was clipped by 5 bases and J by 4 bases, with 16 bases between them. The CDR3 contains 15 residues. Germline V CDR1 and CDR2: SGHVS, FNYEAQ. In nucleotides, the CDR3 is TGTGCCAGCAGCCCTAATAGTCTGGGGGCAGATACGCAGTATTTT. Residues: CASSPNSLGADTQYF.

The chain uses TRBV2 and TRBJ1-1; 7 bases line up with TRBD1. Trimming took 6 bases from V and 0 from J; bases not matched to a gene: 7. Germline CDR1 reads SNHLY; CDR2 reads FYNNEI. This CDR3 region has 15 residues. In DNA form, the CDR3 reads TGTGCCAGCAGACGGGACAGATTCATGAACACTGAAGCTTTCTTT. Translated, it gives CASRRDRFMNTEAFF.

The chain combines TRBV7-8 with TRBJ2-7, with 7 bases fitting TRBD2. Per germline, CDR1 SGHVS and CDR2 FQNEAQ. The CDR3 is 13 amino acids. The CDR3 DNA sequence: TGTGGTGCCGGTCCTAGCGGTTCCTACGAGCAGTACTTC. It codes for CGAGPSGSYEQYF.

The chain joins TRBV4-1 to TRBJ2-1; the match to TRBD1 covers 9 bases. The CDR3 length is 14 residues. Per the germline V gene, CDR1 is MGHRA and CDR2 is YSYEKL. Trimming took 2 bases from V and 8 from J; bases not matched to a gene: 4. DNA of the CDR3: TGCGCCAGCAGCCAACCATACAGGGGGCATGAGCAGTTCTTC. This translates into CASSQPYRGHEQFF.

This chain connects TRBV7-9 to TRBJ2-7; 7 bases fit TRBD1. The CDR3 totals 14 residues. With 5 bases clipped from V and 5 bases from J, the junction kept 9 bases outside the gene matches. The germline V gene encodes CDR1 SEHNR and CDR2 FQNEAQ (reference sequence). CDR3 DNA: TGTGCCAGCAGCCTAAGACAGGGTGCGAACGAGCAGTACTTC. This sequence encodes CASSLRQGANEQYF. Looking up the rest from reference TRBV7-9 and TRBJ2-7 gives the full variable domain: DTGVSQNPRHKITKRGQNVTFRCDPISEHNRLYWYRQTLGQGPEFLTYFQNEAQLEKSRLLSDRFSAERPKGSFSTLEIQRTEQGDSAMYLCASSLRQGANEQYFGPGTRLTVT.

The chain couples TRBV4-2 to TRBJ2-3, with TRBD2 identical over 15 bases. Germline V gene data show CDR1 as LGHNA and CDR2 as YNFKEQ. Trimming at V came to 5 bases and at J to 4 bases, leaving 10 bases not matched to a gene. CDR3 length: 18 residues. The CDR3 bases are TGTGCCAGCAGCTCAATGAGGACTAGCGGGGGGGCCCCAGATACGCAGTATTTT. This sequence encodes CASSSMRTSGGAPDTQYF.

The genes are TRBV7-2 and TRBJ1-2; 9 nucleotides align to TRBD1. Germline V gene sequence: CDR1 SGHTA, CDR2 FQGNSA. This CDR3 has 17 amino acids. V shed 0 bases and J 5 bases; nucleotides not matched to a gene: 10. Written as DNA, the CDR3 is TGTGCCAGCAGCTTAGCGCTCCGACAGGGGGTAAATTATGGCTACACCTTC. Protein: CASSLALRQGVNYGYTF.

V usage is TRBV28 and J usage is TRBJ1-3; TRBD1 agrees at 9 bases. From germline, CDR1 is MDHEN and CDR2 SYDVKM. The CDR3 sequence is 15 residues long. V lost 6 bases, J lost 2 bases, and 5 bases stayed unmatched. The CDR3 DNA sequence: TGTGCCAGCAGCCCGGACAGGGGTGCTGGAAACACCATATATTTT. Encoded protein: CASSPDRGAGNTIYF. Using reference TRBV28 and TRBJ1-3 for the parts outside the CDR3, the full variable domain is DVKVTQSSRYLVKRTGEKVFLECVQDMDHENMFWYRQDPGLGLRLIYFSYDVKMKEKGDIPEGYSVSREKKERFSLILESASTNQTSMYLCASSPDRGAGNTIYFGEGSWLTVV.

The rearrangement links TRBV2 to TRBJ1-4, with 7 bases lining up with TRBD1. The germline V gene encodes CDR1 SNHLY and CDR2 FYNNEI. Losses at the gene ends were 10 bases for V and 6 bases for J; bases not matched to a gene: 2. There are 11 residues in the CDR3. The DNA for the CDR3 is TGTGCCAAGGGGGCGGATGAAAAACTGTTTTTT. The encoded protein is CAKGADEKLFF.